This T cell receptor (beta chain) emerged from a study of OX40 agonist ivuxolimab in advanced cancers. Overall study: Patients assigned to dose escalation were diagnosed with hepatocellular carcinoma, melanoma, renal cell or head and neck cancer. Earlier anti-PD-1, anti-PD-L1 or anti-CTLA-4 therapy was permitted; about 38% had received some. Findings of the study overall: Mean expanded clone counts were higher in CD8+ than CD4+ T cells. With doses of 0.1 to 3.0 mg/kg, CD4+ and CD8+ blood T cells had undergone clonal expansion by week 6.

In germline, CDR1 is MNHNS, CDR2 SASEGT. The germline V and J ends were trimmed by 8 bases and 3 bases, with 11 bases remaining between them. The CDR3 consists of 13 residues. The protocol was immunoSEQ multiplex PCR, while the TCRdb copy is restricted to in-frame clones and leaves out a portion. The table lists fewer than 80,000 clones, approximately 83% of them singletons. On this clone: The antigen is not known.

This chain connects TRBV6-1 to TRBJ1-5; D is possibly TRBD1 (5 bases). This specimen was CD4+ or CD8+ T cells sorted from blood, taken in a trial of the OX40 agonist ivuxolimab. This clonotype originated in an adult with an advanced solid tumor such as melanoma, head and neck, liver or kidney cancer. Here the CDR3 reads CASSDRSNQPQHF. In DNA, the CDR3 is TGTGCCAGCTCCGACAGATCCAATCAGCCCCAGCATTTT.